This TCR beta chain is drawn from a study of metastatic and nonmetastatic thyroid tumors. Study observations and caveats: Significantly higher TCR beta diversity was reportedly seen in malignant thyroid tumors than benign nodules, in blood and tumor.

This clone is large in the sample. Antigen specificity is unknown. Thyroid surgery was performed in patients who had received no treatment beforehand. TCRdb recomputed clones from the PCR reads via MiXCR. Here the sample spans 4,000 to 5,000 clones, around 32% being singletons. The CDR3 extends over 16 amino acids. Germline V gene lookup returns CDR1 SGHNT and CDR2 YENEEA. V dropped 1 base and J dropped 7; count of bases not matched to a gene: 9. This chain joins TRBV11-3 and TRBJ2-7, with 11 bases that match TRBD2. The specimen sequenced was adjacent normal tissue. This receptor was taken from a female donor with papillary thyroid cancer or a benign thyroid nodule (not recorded which). Some clones in this sample may be carry-over from other donors' samples. CDR3 region: CASSLGRGTSGLEQYF. The CDR3, as DNA: TGTGCCAGCAGCTTAGGGAGAGGGACTAGCGGACTGGAGCAGTACTTC.